Sequencing of this T cell receptor (beta chain) was carried out in a study of T cells in Graves' hyperthyroidism and ophthalmopathy (dated by TCRdb to the late 2010s). Concerning the study at large: Peripheral blood samples were taken at initial diagnosis, before any treatment was given. TCR V-J signatures able to tell the groups apart were searched for in a discovery cohort of 90 to 100 patients, of whom approximately 40 had Graves' ophthalmopathy and roughly 58 had stable Graves' hyperthyroidism. Whether ophthalmopathy could be predicted prospectively was tested in an independent validation cohort made up of 18 to 20 hyperthyroidism patients plus 17 patients who later progressed to ophthalmopathy. The roughly 90 discovery patients were divided at random into training and test sets in a 7:3 ratio. The study also compared thyroid tissue and blood T-cell repertoires from more than 5 Graves' hyperthyroidism patients. After sampling, hyperthyroidism patients received methimazole starting at 30 mg daily, and ophthalmopathy patients received high-dose intravenous methylprednisolone. The paper describes TCR Vbeta CDR3 sequencing of about 140 peripheral blood samples, made up of roughly 45 ophthalmopathy patients, some 80 hyperthyroidism patients and 17 progressor patients. Paper-wide results and their limitations: Ophthalmopathy was separated from stable hyperthyroidism by a 13 V-J signature model, with just over 85% sensitivity and roughly 81% specificity obtained in cross-validation and 80%/75% obtained in testing. Blood samples also contained most of the expanded thyroid clonotypes (frequency above 0.001), which suggests that blood repertoires may reflect thyroid immune responses. No statistical method was used to fix the sample size in advance, and group allocation was not hidden from the investigators. In validation, the model predicted progression to ophthalmopathy with over 65% sensitivity and 72% to 75% specificity, a median of about 6.7 months before onset.

The sample holds many counts of this clonotype. Its binding antigen is unknown. The sample holds no much larger clone one base away, and base qualities are not on file. The hyperthyroidism patients were between 18 and 65 years old and newly diagnosed, with a disease duration of less than 2 months. Any patient with an uncontrolled infection, another autoimmune disease, pregnancy or lactation was excluded. Diagnoses were based on clinical symptoms, serum thyroxine and TRAb, thyroid ultrasound and orbital computed tomography. Blood from progressor patients was drawn when they were first diagnosed with hyperthyroidism, before any ophthalmopathy symptoms appeared. PBMCs were separated from approximately 9.9 ml of fresh peripheral blood using Ficoll-Paque density gradient centrifugation. Progressor patients were first diagnosed with Graves' hyperthyroidism and then developed ophthalmopathy during follow-up. Total RNA was extracted using Trizol reagent, and RNA quality was assessed on an Agilent 2100 Bioanalyzer.

The TCR beta CDR3 regions were amplified from the RNA transcripts. The first round of RT-PCR for the TCR CDR3 was performed with the HTBI primer set and the Qiagen OneStep RT-PCR kit. Libraries were constructed in a second round of multiplex PCR, after which size selection and purification were carried out. The libraries were sequenced on an Illumina HiSeq2000 using paired-end 100 bp reads. In the original analysis: SOAPnuke was used to process the raw data, removing reads that contained adapters or uncalled bases, had a mean Phred below 15, or lacked an exact match to the constant primer or identifier. High-quality paired reads were merged using COPE v1.2.5, and each unique nucleotide sequence was defined as a clonotype. Clonotypes were aligned to IMGT TRBV, TRBD and TRBJ reference segments using MiTCR v1.1. The analysis was restricted to V-J combinations with a frequency above 0.0001, which together covered 99% to 99.2% of the repertoires. The TCS score was defined as F50 (clonal expansion) divided by E x V (chaos), with BLOSUM62-based TCRdist calculated between CDR3 peptides within each V-J. Welch's t-statistics and random forest reduced fewer than 600 V-J features to 10 to 15, which were used in a naive Bayes classifier (R e1071). Through fastp at Q25 and MiXCR, TCRdb rebuilt clones from the public reads, retaining in-frame beta chains. A single entry per CDR3 protein holds the most common genes and DNA from its merged rows. The V and J calls were determined by TCRdb, not by the authors. The sample profile shows over 250,000 distinct CDR3 sequences; around a quarter of them were found once. Of the sample, around 28% is held by the ten largest clones.

The V end gives up 2 bases and the J end 0 bases, leaving 3 bases in the junction not matched to a gene. According to the germline V gene, CDR1 reads SGHRS and CDR2 reads YFSETQ. The cysteine opens and the phenylalanine closes a CDR3 of 15 amino acids. Only the CDR3 region is kept as DNA, spanning 45 bases read in frame from base 1. This receptor was identified in a man between 35 and 55 years old with Graves' hyperthyroidism that later progressed to Graves' ophthalmopathy. Sequencing was done on a sample of blood. The chain is encoded by TRBV5-1 joined to TRBJ2-7; the central 9 bases match TRBD2. The nucleotide sequence is given as TGCGCCAGCAGCTTTAGCGGGAGTGGCTCCTACGAGCAGTACTTC. This codes for CASSFSGSGSYEQYF.